This TCR beta chain was sequenced in a study of blood T cell repertoires in COVID-19. Study-level information: From T cells, B-cell-depleted T cells, or PBMCs came the material, which was cDNA or gDNA.

The method was immunoSEQ multiplex PCR; TCRdb's version includes in-frame clones alone and lacks a portion of them. The sample includes about 67,000 clones, 85% to 90% of them seen just once. CDR1 SGHRS and CDR2 YFSETQ come from the germline V gene. The V end lost 6 bases, the J end lost 0 bases, and 4 bases lay between the germline ends. The CDR3 has 12 amino acids. The rearrangement uses TRBV5-1 and TRBJ1-3; no reliable D call. This sequence originates from a man between 50 and 59 years old with active COVID-19. Specimen: peripheral blood. In nucleotides, the CDR3 is TGCGCCAGCAAGAGCTCTGGAAACACCATATATTTT. The encoded protein is CASKSSGNTIYF.